The present TCR beta chain was sequenced within a study of blood T cell repertoires in COVID-19. For the study at large: PBMCs, B-cell-depleted T cells, or T cells were the source of the cDNA or gDNA that made up the material.

Generated by immunoSEQ multiplex PCR, the TCRdb table keeps only in-frame clones and is missing some. The data show about 44,000 clones, roughly 84% seen once. The CDR3 sequence is 16 residues long. With 2 bases removed from V and 4 bases from J, the gap between germline ends came to 17 bases. The V gene's germline CDR1 is SGHAT and CDR2 FQNNGV. This TCR came from a woman in her 70s with acute or convalescent COVID-19. V gene TRBV11-2 combines with J gene TRBJ2-5; possibly TRBD2 for D (6 bases). Sequencing used peripheral blood. CDR3 DNA: TGTGCCAGCAGCTTACAGGGAGGTTTTCAAGGAGAGACCCAGTACTTC. This gives the protein CASSLQGGFQGETQYF.